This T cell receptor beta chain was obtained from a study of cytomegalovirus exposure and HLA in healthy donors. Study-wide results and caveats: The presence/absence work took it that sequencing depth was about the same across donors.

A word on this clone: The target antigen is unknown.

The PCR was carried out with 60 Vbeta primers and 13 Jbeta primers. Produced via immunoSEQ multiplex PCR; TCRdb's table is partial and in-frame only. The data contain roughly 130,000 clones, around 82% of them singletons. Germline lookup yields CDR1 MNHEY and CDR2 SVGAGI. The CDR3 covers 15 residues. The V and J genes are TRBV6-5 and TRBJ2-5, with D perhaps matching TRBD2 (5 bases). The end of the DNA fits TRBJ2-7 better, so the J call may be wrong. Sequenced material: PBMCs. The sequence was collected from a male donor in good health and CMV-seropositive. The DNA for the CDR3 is TGTGCCAGCAGTTACGGGCAGGAGGCCCCCTACGAGCAGTACTTC. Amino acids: CASSYGQEAPYEQYF.